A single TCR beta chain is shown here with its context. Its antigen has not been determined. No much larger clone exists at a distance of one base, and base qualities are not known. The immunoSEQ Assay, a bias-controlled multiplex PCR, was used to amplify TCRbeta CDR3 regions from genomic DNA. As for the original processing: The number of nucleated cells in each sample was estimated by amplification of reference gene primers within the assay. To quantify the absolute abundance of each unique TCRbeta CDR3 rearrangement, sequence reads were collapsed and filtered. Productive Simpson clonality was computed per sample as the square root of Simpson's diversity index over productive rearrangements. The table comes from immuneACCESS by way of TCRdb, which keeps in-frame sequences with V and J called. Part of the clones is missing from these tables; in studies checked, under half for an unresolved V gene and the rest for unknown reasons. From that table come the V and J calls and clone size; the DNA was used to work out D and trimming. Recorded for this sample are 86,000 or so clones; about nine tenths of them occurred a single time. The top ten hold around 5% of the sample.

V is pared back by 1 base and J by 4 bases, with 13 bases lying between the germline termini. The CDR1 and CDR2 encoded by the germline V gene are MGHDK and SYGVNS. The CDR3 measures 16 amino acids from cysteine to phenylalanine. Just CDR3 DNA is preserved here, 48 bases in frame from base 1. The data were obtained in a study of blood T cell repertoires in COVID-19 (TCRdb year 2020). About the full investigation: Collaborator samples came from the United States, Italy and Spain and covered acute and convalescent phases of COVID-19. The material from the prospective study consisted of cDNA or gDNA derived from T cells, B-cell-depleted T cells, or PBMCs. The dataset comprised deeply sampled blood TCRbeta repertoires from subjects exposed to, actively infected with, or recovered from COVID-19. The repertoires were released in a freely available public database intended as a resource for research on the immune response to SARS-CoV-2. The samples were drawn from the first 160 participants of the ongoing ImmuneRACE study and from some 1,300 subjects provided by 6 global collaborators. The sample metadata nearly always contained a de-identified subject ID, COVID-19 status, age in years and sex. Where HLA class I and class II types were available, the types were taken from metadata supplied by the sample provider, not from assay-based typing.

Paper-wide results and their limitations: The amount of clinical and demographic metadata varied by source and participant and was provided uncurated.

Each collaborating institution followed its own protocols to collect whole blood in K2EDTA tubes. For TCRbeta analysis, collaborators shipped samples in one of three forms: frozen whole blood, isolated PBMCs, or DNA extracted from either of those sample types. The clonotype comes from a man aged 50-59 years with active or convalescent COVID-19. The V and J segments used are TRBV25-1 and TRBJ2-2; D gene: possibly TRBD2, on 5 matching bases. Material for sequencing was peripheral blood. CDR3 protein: CASSESRSGPTGELFF. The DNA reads TGTGCCAGCAGTGAATCTCGAAGCGGACCCACCGGGGAGCTGTTTTTT.